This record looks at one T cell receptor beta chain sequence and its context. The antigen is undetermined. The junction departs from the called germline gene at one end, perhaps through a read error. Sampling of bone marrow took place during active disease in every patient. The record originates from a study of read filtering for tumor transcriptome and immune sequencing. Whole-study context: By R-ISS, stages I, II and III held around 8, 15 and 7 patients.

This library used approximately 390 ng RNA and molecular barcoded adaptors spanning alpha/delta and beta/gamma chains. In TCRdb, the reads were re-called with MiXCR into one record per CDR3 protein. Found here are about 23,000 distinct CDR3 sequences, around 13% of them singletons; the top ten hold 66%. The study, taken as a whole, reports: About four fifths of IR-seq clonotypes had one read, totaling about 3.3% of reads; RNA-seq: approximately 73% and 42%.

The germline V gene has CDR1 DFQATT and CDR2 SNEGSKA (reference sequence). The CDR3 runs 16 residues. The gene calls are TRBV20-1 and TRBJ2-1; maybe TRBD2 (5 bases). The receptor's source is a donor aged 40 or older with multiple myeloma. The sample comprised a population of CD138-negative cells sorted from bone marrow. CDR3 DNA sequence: TGCACTGCTAGAGATACCTCCGGACTTTTCTTAAATGAGCAGTTCTTC. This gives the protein CTARDTSGLFLNEQFF.